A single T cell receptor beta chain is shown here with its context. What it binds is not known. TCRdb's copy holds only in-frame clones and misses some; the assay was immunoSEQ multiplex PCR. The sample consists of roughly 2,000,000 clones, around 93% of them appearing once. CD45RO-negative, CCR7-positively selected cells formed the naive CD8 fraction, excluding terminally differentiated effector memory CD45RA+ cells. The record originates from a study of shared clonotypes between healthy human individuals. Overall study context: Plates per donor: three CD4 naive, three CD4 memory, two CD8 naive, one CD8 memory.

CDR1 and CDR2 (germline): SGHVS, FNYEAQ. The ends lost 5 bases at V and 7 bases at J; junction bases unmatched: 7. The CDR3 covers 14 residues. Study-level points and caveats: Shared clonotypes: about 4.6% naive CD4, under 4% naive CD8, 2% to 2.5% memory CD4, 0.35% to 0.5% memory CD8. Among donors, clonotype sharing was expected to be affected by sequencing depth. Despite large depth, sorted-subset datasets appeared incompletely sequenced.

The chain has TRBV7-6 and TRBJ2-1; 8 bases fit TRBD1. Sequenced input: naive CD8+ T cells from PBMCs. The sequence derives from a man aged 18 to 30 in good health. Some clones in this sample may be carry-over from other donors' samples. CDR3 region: CASSPDRGTNEQFF. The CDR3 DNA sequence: TGTGCCAGCAGCCCCGACAGGGGAACTAATGAGCAGTTCTTC.